Described below is a single TCR beta chain sequence and its context. Sequenced by immunoSEQ multiplex PCR; TCRdb stores in-frame clones only, minus some. The sample has approximately 400,000 clones, about 91% seen once; the top ten hold roughly 3.9%. The sample belongs to a study of Ad26.COV2.S vaccination and SARS-CoV-2 variants. The CDR3 runs 18 residues. J lost 2 bases, V lost 4 bases, and 15 bases had no gene match. The germline V gene has CDR1 SGHTA and CDR2 FQGTGA. V and J are TRBV7-3 and TRBJ2-3, with 7 bases matching TRBD2. The origin of this receptor is a human donor who had recovered from COVID-19. The specimen was peripheral blood, collected after recovery from COVID-19. In nucleotides, the CDR3 is TGTGCCAGCAGCTCACCCAGGGAGGGGCGGGGAGCCACAGATACGCAGTATTTT. It codes for CASSSPREGRGATDTQYF.